The rows below give T cell receptor beta chains drawn from one sample of a study of vaccination effects on CD4 cells after COVID-19. Their cognate antigens are unknown. Repertoires were generated with immunoSEQ multiplex PCR, while TCRdb's copy carries only in-frame clones and drops some. The sample carries tens of thousands of clones, around 80% recorded once. The sample was CD4+ T cells from PBMCs cultured with HCoV-NL63 spike peptides, taken after COVID-19 vaccination. The receptors here all came from a human donor who received a COVID-19 vaccine. Some clones in this sample may be carry-over from other donors' samples. The CDR3 runs from the conserved cysteine through the conserved F or W. A D gene is named only where the DNA matches it firmly. The size field is filled for only some rows; it gives once, few, many or a size class.

TRBJ2-6 . TRBV5-1 . CASSLGPGIGSGANVLTF TGCGCCAGCAGCTTGGGTCCGGGTATAGGCTCTGGGGCCAACGTCCTGACTTTC
TRBJ1-1 . TRBV7-3 . CASRRALNTEAFF TGTGCCAGCAGGCGGGCGCTGAACACTGAAGCTTTCTTT
TRBJ2-5 . TRBV4-1 . CASRDVGRETQYF TGCGCCAGCAGGGACGTCGGTAGGGAGACCCAGTACTTC
TRBJ1-6 . TRBV6-5 . CASSSGIEDSPLHF TGTGCCAGCAGTAGCGGGATTGAAGATTCACCCCTCCACTTT
TRBJ1-1 TRBD1 TRBV7-2 . CASSGTGQANTEAFF TGTGCCAGCAGCGGAACAGGACAGGCCAACACTGAAGCTTTCTTT
TRBJ1-5 . TRBV7-2 few CASSLVATSKQPQHF TGTGCCAGCAGCTTAGTGGCCACTTCGAAACAGCCCCAGCATTTT
TRBJ1-1 TRBD1 TRBV11-1 . CASSLVGDRWTFF TGTGCCAGCAGCTTAGTTGGGGACAGGTGGACTTTCTTT
TRBJ2-2 . TRBV24-1 . CATSPYTGTGELFF TGTGCCACCAGTCCATATACAGGAACCGGGGAGCTGTTTTTT
TRBJ2-5 TRBD2 TRBV7-9 once CASSPGGGAETQYF TGTGCCAGCAGCCCCGGGGGGGGTGCAGAGACCCAGTACTTC
TRBJ2-5 . TRBV29-1 . CSVLHVKETQYF TGCAGCGTTCTACACGTAAAAGAGACCCAGTACTTC
TRBJ1-1 . TRBV6-5 . CASTRMGLINTEAFF TGTGCCAGCACTAGAATGGGCCTCATAAACACTGAAGCTTTCTTT
TRBJ2-2 . TRBV18 . CASSPRGSDAGELFF TGTGCCAGCTCTCCCCGGGGTAGCGATGCCGGGGAGCTGTTTTTT
TRBJ1-5 . TRBV5-1 . CASSLEAGGLQPQHF TGCGCCAGCAGCTTAGAGGCAGGAGGTTTGCAGCCCCAGCATTTT
TRBJ2-3 . TRBV5-1 . CASSLGWGLASTDTQYF TGCGCCAGCAGCTTGGGGTGGGGCCTGGCTAGCACAGATACGCAGTATTTT
TRBJ1-1 . TRBV21-1 . CASGRKLNTEAFF TGTGCCAGCGGAAGAAAGTTGAACACTGAAGCTTTCTTT
TRBJ2-3 . TRBV12-3/TRBV12-4 . CASRLGLDTQYF TGTGCCAGCAGATTAGGGCTAGATACGCAGTATTTT
TRBJ1-5 . TRBV19 once CASSWQAEQPQHF TGTGCCAGTAGTTGGCAGGCTGAACAGCCCCAGCATTTT
TRBJ2-1 . TRBV11-3 . CASSSGVSSYNEQFF TGTGCCAGCAGCTCCGGGGTCAGCTCCTACAATGAGCAGTTCTTC
TRBJ2-1 TRBD2 TRBV24-1 . CATSDFRSGTGNEQFF TGTGCCACCAGTGATTTTAGAAGCGGGACTGGCAATGAGCAGTTCTTC
TRBJ2-1 TRBD1 TRBV7-3 . CASSVTGASGYNEQFF TGTGCCAGCAGTGTTACAGGGGCGTCGGGTTACAATGAGCAGTTCTTC
TRBJ1-1 . TRBV5-1 . CASSRVGHMNTEAFF TGCGCCAGCAGTCGCGTTGGGCACATGAACACTGAAGCTTTCTTT
TRBJ1-6 . TRBV6-5 . CASSYLGRGDNSPLHF TGTGCCAGCAGTTACTTAGGAAGGGGCGATAATTCACCCCTCCACTTT
TRBJ1-1 . TRBV24-1 . CATSDTGTEAFF TGTGCCACCAGTGACACTGGGACGGAAGCTTTCTTT
TRBJ1-2 TRBD1 TRBV6-4 . CASRKDRNYGYTF TGTGCCAGCAGGAAGGACAGGAACTATGGCTACACCTTC
TRBJ1-1 . TRBV5-6 . CASSLIGNTNTEAFF TGTGCCAGCAGCTTAATTGGTAATACGAACACTGAAGCTTTCTTT
TRBJ1-5 . TRBV19 . CASSTGTGYHSNQPQHF TGTGCCAGTAGTACAGGGACCGGGTACCACAGCAATCAGCCCCAGCATTTT